This T cell receptor beta chain was obtained from a study of cytomegalovirus exposure and HLA in healthy donors. Study as a whole: Of all 400 or so donors who were genotyped, roughly 85% belonged to the Caucasian-associated ancestry cluster. Notes on the study in general: Clonal expansion, a later analysis showed, was greater in HLA-associated TCR beta chains than in equally common others. Indistinguishable V segments such as TRBV6-2 and TRBV6-3 were excluded. Reports described diagnosis of cytomegalovirus status by the classifier as highly specific and sensitive.

A note on this clone: Its target is not known.

PCR amplification relied on 60 Vbeta primers (plus 13 Jbeta primers). Using immunoSEQ multiplex PCR, the repertoire was profiled, and TCRdb retains in-frame clones only, with some absent. The sample consists of about 120,000 clones, about 9.4% of them appearing once. In germline, CDR1 is SGHTA, CDR2 FQGNSA. V gave up 4 bases and J gave up 5 bases, with 17 bases separating them. The CDR3 contains 15 residues. The sample was PBMCs. The chain joins TRBV7-2 to TRBJ2-5, with D possibly TRBD2 on 8 matching bases. The clonotype was recovered from a woman aged 40 to 50 in good health and CMV-seropositive. The CDR3 DNA reads TGTGCCAGCAGCTCGGGGGGGTTCAGGGGGGAGACCCAGTACTTC. It yields the protein CASSSGGFRGETQYF. Full variable domain (missing parts from reference TRBV7-2 and TRBJ2-5): GAGVSQSPSNKVTEKGKDVELRCDPISGHTALYWYRQSLGQGLEFLIYFQGNSAPDKSGLPSDRFSAERTGGSVSTLTIQRTQQEDSAVYLCASSSGGFRGETQYFGPGTRLLVL.